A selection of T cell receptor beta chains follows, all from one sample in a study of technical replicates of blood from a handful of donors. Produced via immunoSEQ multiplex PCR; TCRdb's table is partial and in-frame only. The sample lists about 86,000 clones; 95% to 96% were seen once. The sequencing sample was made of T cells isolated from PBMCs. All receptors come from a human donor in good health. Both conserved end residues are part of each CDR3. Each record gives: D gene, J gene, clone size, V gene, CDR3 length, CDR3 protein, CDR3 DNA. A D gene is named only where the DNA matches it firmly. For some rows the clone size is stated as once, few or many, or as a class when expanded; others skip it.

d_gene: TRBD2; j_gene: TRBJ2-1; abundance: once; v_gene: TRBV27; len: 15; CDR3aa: CASSFQREGLNEQFF; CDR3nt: TGTGCCAGCAGTTTTCAGCGGGAGGGCCTCAATGAGCAGTTCTTC
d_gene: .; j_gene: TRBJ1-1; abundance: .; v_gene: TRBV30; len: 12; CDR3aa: CAWSHGNTEAFF; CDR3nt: TGTGCCTGGAGTCACGGGAACACTGAAGCTTTCTTT
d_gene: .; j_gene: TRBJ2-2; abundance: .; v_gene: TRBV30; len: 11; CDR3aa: CAWKGAGELFF; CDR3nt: TGTGCCTGGAAGGGGGCCGGGGAGCTGTTTTTT
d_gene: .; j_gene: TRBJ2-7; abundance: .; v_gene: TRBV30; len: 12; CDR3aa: CAWSGLVLEQYF; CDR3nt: TGTGCCTGGAGTGGCCTAGTTCTCGAGCAGTACTTC
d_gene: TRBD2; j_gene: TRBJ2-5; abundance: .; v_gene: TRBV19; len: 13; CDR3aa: CASSSGRAFGVYF; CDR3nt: TGTGCCAGTAGTAGCGGGAGGGCCTTCGGAGTATACTTC
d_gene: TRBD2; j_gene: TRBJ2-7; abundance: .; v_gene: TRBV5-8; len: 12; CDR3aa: CASAYSGTSPYF; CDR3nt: TGTGCCAGCGCTTACTCCGGGACTAGTCCGTACTTC
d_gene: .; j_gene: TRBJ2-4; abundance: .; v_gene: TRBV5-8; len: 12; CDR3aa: CASSLVPIPQYF; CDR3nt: TGTGCCAGCAGCTTGGTTCCTATCCCTCAGTACTTC
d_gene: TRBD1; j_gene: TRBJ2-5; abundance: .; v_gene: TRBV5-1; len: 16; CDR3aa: CASSLALGTGQETQYF; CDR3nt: TGCGCCAGCAGCTTGGCCCTAGGGACAGGACAAGAGACCCAGTACTTC
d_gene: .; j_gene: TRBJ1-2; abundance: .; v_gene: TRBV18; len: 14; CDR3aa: CASSPGGIDYGYTF; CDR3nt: TGTGCCAGCTCACCAGGGGGCATTGACTATGGCTACACCTTC
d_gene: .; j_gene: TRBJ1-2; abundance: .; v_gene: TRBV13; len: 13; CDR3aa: CASSLLGSYGYTF; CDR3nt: TGTGCCAGCAGCCTCCTCGGGTCCTATGGCTACACCTTC
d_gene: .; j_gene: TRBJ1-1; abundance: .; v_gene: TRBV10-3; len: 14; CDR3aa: CAISESYRNTEAFF; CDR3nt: TGTGCCATCAGTGAGTCCTATAGGAACACTGAAGCTTTCTTT
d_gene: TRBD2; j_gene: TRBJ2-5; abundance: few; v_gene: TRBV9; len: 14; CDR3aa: CASTRAGGYETQYF; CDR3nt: TGTGCCAGCACTAGAGCGGGAGGGTATGAGACCCAGTACTTC
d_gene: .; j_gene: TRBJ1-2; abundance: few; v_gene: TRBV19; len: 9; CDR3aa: CVPDYGYTF; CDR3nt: TGTGTCCCGGACTATGGCTACACCTTC
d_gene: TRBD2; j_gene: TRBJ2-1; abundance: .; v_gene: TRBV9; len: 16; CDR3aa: CASSVAGLAGLNEQFF; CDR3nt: TGTGCCAGCAGCGTTGCGGGACTAGCGGGACTCAATGAGCAGTTCTTC
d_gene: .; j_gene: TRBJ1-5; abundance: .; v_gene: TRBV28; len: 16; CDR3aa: CASSLIRGVSNQPQHF; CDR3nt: TGTGCCAGCAGTTTGATTCGGGGTGTCAGCAATCAGCCCCAGCATTTT
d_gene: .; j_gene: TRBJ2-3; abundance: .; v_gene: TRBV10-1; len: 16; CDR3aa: CASSEGPPRGTDTQYF; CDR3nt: TGCGCCAGCAGTGAAGGGCCTCCCCGGGGAACAGATACGCAGTATTTT
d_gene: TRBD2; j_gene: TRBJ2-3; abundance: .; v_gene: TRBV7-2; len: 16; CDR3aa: CASSSIGTSGSFAQYF; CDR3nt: TGTGCCAGCAGCTCCATAGGTACTAGCGGGAGTTTCGCGCAGTATTTT
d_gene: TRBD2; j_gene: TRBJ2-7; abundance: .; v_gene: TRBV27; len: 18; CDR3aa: CASSLLLAGGPNGNEQYF; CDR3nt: TGTGCCAGCAGTTTATTACTAGCGGGAGGGCCAAATGGGAACGAGCAGTACTTC
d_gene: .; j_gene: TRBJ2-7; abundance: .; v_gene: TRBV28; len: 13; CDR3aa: CASSPTVYYEQYF; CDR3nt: TGTGCCAGCAGTCCTACAGTGTACTACGAGCAGTACTTC
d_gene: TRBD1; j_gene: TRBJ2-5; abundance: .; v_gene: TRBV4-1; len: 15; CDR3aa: CASSQRGTGSETQYF; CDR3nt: TGCGCCAGCAGCCAAAGAGGGACAGGGAGTGAGACCCAGTACTTC
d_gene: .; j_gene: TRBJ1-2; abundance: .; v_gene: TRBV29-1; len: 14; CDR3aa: CSVEYRETNYGYTF; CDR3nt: TGCAGCGTTGAATACCGAGAAACTAACTATGGCTACACCTTC
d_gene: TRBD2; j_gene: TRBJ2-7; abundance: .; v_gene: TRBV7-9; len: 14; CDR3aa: CASSFSGSNYEQYF; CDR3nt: TGTGCCAGCAGCTTTAGCGGGAGTAACTACGAGCAGTACTTC
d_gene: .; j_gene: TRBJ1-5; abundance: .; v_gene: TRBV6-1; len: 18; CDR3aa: CASSEFYWVGGSNQPQHF; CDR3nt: TGTGCCAGCAGTGAATTTTACTGGGTCGGAGGTAGCAATCAGCCCCAGCATTTT
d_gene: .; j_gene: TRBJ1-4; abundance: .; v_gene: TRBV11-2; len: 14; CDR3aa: CASSGRGFNEKLFF; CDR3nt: TGTGCCAGCAGTGGCAGGGGTTTCAATGAAAAACTGTTTTTT
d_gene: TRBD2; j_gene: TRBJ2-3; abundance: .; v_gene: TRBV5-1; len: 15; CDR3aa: CASSLGLAGTDTQYF; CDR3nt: TGCGCCAGCAGCTTGGGACTAGCGGGCACAGATACGCAGTATTTT
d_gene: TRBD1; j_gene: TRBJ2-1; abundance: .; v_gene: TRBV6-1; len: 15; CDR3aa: CASHTGTGWRSEQFF; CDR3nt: TGTGCCAGCCACACCGGGACAGGGTGGCGCAGTGAGCAGTTCTTC
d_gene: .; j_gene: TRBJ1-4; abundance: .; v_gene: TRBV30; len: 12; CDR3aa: CAWGLLNEKLFF; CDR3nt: TGTGCCTGGGGACTGTTAAATGAAAAACTGTTTTTT
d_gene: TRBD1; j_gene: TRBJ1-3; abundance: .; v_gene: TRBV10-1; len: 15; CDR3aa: CASSEYRGPGNTIYF; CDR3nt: TGCGCCAGCAGTGAGTACAGGGGGCCTGGAAACACCATATATTTT
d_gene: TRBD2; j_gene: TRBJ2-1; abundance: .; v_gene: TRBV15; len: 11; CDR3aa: CATGRGREQFF; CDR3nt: TGTGCCACCGGGAGGGGACGCGAGCAGTTCTTC